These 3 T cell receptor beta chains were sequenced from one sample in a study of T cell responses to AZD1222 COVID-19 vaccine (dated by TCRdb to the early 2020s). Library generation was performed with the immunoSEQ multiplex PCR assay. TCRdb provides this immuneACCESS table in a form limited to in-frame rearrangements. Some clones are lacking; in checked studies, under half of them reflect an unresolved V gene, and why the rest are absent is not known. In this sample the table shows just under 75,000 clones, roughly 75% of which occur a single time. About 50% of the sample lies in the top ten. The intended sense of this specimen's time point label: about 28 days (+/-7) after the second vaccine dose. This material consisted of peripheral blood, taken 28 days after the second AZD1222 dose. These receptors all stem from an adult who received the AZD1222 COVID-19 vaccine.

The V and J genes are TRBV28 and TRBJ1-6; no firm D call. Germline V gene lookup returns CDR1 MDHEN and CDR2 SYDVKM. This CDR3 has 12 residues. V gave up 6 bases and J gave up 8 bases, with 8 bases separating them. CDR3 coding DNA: TGTGCCAGCAGCGAGAGGGATTCACCCCTCCACTTT. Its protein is CASSERDSPLHF.

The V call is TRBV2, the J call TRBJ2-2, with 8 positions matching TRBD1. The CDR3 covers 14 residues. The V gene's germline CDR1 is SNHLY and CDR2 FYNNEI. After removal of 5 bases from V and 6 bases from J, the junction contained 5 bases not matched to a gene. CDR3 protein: CASSRTGMPGELFF. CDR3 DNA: TGTGCCAGCAGTCGGACAGGGATGCCCGGGGAGCTGTTTTTT.

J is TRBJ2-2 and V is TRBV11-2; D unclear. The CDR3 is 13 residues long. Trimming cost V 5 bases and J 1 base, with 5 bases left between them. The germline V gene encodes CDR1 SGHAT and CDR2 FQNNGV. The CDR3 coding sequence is TGTGCCAGCAGCCACGAGAACACCGGGGAGCTGTTTTTT. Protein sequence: CASSHENTGELFF. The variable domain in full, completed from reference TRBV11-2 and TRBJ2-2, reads EAGVAQSPRYKIIEKRQSVAFWCNPISGHATLYWYQQILGQGPKLLIQFQNNGVVDDSQLPKDRFSAERLKGVDSTLKIQPAKLEDSAVYLCASSHENTGELFFGEGSRLTVL.